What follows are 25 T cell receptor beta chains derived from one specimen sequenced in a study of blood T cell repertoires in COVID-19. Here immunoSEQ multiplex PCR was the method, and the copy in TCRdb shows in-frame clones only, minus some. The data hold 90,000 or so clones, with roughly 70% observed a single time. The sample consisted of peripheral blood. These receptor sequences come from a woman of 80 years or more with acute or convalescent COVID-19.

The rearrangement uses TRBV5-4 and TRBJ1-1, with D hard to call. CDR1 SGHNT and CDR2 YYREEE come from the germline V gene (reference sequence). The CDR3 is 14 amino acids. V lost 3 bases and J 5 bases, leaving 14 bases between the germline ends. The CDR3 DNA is TGTGCCAGCAGCTCCCCTTCAGGAGGGACTGAAGCTTTCTTT. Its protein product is CASSSPSGGTEAFF.

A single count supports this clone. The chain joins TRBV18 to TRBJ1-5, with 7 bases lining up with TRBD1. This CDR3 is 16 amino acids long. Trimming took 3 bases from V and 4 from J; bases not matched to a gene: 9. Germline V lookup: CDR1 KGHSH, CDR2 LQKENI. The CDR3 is CASSPFRGQENQPQHF. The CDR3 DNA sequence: TGTGCCAGCTCACCCTTCCGAGGACAGGAAAATCAGCCCCAGCATTTT.

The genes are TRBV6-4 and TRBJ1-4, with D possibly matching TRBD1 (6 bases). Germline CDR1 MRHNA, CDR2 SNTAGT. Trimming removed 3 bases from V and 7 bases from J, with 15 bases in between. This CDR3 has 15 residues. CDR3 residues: CASSEAGVLGEKLFF. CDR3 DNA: TGTGCCAGCAGTGAAGCAGGGGTTTTGGGTGAAAAACTGTTTTTT.

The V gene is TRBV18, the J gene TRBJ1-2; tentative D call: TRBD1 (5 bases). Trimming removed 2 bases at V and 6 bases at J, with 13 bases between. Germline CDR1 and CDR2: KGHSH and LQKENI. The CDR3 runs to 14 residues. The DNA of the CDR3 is TGTGCCAGCTCACCAGACGACAGAGATAATGGCTACACCTTC. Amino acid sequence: CASSPDDRDNGYTF.

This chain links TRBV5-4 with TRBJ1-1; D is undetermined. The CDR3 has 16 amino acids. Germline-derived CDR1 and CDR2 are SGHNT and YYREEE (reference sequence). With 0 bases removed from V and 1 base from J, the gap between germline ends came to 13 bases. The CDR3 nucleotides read TGTGCCAGCAGCTTGGGGGCAACCGCGGGGAACACTGAAGCTTTCTTT. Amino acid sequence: CASSLGATAGNTEAFF.

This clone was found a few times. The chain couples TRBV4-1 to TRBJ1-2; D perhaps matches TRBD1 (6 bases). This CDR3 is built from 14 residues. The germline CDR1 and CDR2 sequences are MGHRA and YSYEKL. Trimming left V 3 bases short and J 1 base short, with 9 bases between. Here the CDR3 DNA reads TGCGCCAGCAGCCAGACAGGTATTAACTATGGCTACACCTTC. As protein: CASSQTGINYGYTF.

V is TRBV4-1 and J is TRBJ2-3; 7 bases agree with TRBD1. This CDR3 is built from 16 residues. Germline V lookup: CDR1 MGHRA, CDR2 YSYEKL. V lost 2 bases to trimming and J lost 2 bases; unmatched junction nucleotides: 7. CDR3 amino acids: CASSQTDRIFTDTQYF. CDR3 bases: TGCGCCAGCAGCCAAACGGACAGGATTTTCACAGATACGCAGTATTTT.

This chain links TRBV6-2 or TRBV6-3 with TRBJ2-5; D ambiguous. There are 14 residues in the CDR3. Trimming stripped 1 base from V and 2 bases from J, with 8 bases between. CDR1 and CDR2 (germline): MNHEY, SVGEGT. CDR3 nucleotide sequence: TGTGCCAGCAGTTACTTTGAACAACAAGAGACCCAGTACTTC. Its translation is CASSYFEQQETQYF.

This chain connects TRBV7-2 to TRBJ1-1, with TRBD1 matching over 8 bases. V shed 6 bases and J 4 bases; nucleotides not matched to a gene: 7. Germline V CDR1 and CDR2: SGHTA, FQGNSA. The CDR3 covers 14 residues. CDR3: CASSFRTGTTEAFF. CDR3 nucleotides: TGTGCCAGCAGTTTCAGGACAGGGACCACTGAAGCTTTCTTT.

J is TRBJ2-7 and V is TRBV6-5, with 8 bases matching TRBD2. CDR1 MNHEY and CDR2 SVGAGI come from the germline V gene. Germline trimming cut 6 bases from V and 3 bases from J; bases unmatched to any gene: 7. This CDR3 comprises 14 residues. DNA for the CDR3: TGTGCCAGCAGCACCGGGACTAGGAACTACGAGCAGTACTTC. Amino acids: CASSTGTRNYEQYF.

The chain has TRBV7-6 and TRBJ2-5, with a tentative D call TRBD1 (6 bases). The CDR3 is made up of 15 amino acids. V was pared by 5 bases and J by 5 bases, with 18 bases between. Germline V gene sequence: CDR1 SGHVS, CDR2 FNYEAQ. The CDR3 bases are TGTGCCAGCAGCCCCGGGACACTCACTCCGGAGACCCAGTACTTC. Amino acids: CASSPGTLTPETQYF.

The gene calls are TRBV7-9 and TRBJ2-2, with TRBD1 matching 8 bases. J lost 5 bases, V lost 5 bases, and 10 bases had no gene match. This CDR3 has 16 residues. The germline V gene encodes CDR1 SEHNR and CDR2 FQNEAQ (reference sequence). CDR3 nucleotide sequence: TGTGCCAGCAGCCCTTACGGGACAGGTTCAACCGGGGAGCTGTTTTTT. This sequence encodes CASSPYGTGSTGELFF.

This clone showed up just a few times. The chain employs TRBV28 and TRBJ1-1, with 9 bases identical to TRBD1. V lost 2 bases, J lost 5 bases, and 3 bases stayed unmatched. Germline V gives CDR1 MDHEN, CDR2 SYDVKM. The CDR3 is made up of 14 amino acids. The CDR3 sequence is CASSLGTGRTEAFF. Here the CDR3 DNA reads TGTGCCAGCAGTTTAGGGACAGGGAGGACTGAAGCTTTCTTT.

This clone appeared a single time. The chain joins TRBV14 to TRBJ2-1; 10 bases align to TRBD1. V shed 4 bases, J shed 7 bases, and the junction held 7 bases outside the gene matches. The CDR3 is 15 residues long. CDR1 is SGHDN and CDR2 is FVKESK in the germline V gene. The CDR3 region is CASSRPGTGENEQFF. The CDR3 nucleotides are TGTGCCAGCAGCCGCCCCGGGACAGGGGAAAATGAGCAGTTCTTC.

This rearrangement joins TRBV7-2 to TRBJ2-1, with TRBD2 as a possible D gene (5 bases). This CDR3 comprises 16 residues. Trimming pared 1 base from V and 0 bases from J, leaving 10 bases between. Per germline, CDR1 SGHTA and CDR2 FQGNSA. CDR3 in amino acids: CASSLVADYSYNEQFF. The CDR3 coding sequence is TGTGCCAGCAGCTTAGTGGCTGACTACTCCTACAATGAGCAGTTCTTC.

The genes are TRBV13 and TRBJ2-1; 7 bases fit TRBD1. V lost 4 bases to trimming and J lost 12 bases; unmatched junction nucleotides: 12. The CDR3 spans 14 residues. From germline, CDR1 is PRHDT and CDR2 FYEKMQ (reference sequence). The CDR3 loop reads CASSSGTVMGGQFF. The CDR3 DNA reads TGTGCCAGCAGCTCTGGGACAGTGATGGGCGGGCAGTTCTTC. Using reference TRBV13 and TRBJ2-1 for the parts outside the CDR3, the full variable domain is AAGVIQSPRHLIKEKRETATLKCYPIPRHDTVYWYQQGPGQDPQFLISFYEKMQSDKGSIPDRFSAQQFSDYHSELNMSSLELGDSALYFCASSSGTVMGGQFFGPGTRLTVL.

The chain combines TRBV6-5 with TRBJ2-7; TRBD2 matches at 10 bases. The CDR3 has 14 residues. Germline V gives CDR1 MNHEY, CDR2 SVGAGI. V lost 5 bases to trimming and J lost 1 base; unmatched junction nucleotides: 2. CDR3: CASSLAGASYEQYF. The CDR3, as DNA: TGTGCCAGCAGTCTAGCGGGGGCTTCCTACGAGCAGTACTTC.

The CDR3 DNA follows: TGTGCCAGCAGCCCCAAGACCAATTTCTGGGGACAGGGGTTCTATGGCTACACCTTC. The encoded protein is CASSPKTNFWGQGFYGYTF. This chain uses TRBV3-1 (or the pseudogene TRBV3-2) with TRBJ1-2, with 10 bases that match TRBD1. This CDR3 has 19 amino acids. The ends lost 4 bases at V and 4 bases at J; junction bases unmatched: 18. Germline V gene lookup returns CDR1 LGHDT and CDR2 YNNKEL (reference sequence).

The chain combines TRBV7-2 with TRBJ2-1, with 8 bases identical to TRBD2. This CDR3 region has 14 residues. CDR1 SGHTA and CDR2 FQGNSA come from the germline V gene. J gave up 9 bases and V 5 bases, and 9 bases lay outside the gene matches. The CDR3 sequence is CASSTGLVGTEQFF. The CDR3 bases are TGTGCCAGCAGCACGGGACTAGTAGGGACTGAGCAGTTCTTC.

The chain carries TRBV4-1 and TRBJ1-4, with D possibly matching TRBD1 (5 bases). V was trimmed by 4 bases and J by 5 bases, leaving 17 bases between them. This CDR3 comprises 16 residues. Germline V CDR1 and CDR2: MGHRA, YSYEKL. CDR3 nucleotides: TGCGCCAGCAGCCTTATCAGAGGGGAGGGGAATGAAAAACTGTTTTTT. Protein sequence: CASSLIRGEGNEKLFF.

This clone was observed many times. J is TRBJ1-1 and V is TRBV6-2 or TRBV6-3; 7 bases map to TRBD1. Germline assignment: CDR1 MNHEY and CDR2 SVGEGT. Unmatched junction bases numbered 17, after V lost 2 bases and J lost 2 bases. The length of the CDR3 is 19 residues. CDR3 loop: CASSYRSGAGGDLNTEAFF. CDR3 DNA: TGTGCCAGCAGTTACAGATCCGGGGCAGGGGGAGACCTCAACACTGAAGCTTTCTTT.

The CDR3 loop reads CASSPGTGNQPQHF. The CDR3 bases are TGTGCCAGTAGTCCGGGGACAGGCAATCAGCCCCAGCATTTT. The chain joins TRBV19 to TRBJ1-5, with 7 bases that match TRBD1. V dropped 5 bases and J dropped 2; count of bases not matched to a gene: 3. This CDR3 is built from 14 residues. Germline lookup yields CDR1 LNHDA and CDR2 SQIVND (reference sequence). The variable domain in full, with the rest retrieved from reference TRBV19 and TRBJ1-5, is DGGITQSPKYLFRKEGQNVTLSCEQNLNHDAMYWYRQDPGQGLRLIYYSQIVNDFQKGDIAEGYSVSREKKESFPLTVTSAQKNPTAFYLCASSPGTGNQPQHFGDGTRLSIL.

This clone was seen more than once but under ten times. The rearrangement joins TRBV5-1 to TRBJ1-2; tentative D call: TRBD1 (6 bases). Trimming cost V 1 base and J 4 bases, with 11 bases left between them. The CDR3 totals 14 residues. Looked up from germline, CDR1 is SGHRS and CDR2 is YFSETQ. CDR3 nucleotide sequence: TGCGCCAGCAGCTTGACTGCAGGGGCCTATGGCTACACCTTC. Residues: CASSLTAGAYGYTF.

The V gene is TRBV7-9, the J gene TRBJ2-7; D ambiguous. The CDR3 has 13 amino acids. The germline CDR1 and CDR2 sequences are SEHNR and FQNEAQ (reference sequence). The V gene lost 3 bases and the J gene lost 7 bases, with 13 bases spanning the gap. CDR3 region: CASSFTSPWEQYF. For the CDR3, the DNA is TGTGCCAGCAGCTTCACAAGTCCCTGGGAGCAGTACTTC.

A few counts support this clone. CDR3 nucleotides: TGTGCCAGCAGTTACTCGTTCACCCTAGACACTGAAGCTTTCTTT. Translated: CASSYSFTLDTEAFF. This chain joins TRBV6-2 or TRBV6-3 and TRBJ1-1; D ambiguous. Germline-derived CDR1 and CDR2 are MNHEY and SVGEGT. The germline V and J ends were trimmed by 0 bases and 3 bases, with 11 bases remaining between them. CDR3 length: 15 residues.